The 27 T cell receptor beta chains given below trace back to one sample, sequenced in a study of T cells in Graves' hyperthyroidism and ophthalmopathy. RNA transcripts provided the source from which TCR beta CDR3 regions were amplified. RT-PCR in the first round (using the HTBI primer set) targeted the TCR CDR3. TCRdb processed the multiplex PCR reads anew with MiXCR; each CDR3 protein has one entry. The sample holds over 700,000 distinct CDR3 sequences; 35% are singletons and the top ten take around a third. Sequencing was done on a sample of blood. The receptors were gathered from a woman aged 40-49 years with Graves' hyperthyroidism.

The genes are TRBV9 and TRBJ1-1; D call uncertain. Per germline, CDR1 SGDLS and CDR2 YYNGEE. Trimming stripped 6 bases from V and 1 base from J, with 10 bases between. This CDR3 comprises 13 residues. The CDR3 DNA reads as TGTGCCAGCAACCGTTGGAGGAACACTGAAGCTTTCTTT. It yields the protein CASNRWRNTEAFF.

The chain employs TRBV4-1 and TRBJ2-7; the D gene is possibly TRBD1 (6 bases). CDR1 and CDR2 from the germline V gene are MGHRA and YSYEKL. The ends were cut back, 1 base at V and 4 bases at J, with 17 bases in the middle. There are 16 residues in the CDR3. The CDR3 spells CASSQVRDTDRYEQYF. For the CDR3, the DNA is TGCGCCAGCAGCCAAGTCCGGGACACGGACCGATACGAGCAGTACTTC.

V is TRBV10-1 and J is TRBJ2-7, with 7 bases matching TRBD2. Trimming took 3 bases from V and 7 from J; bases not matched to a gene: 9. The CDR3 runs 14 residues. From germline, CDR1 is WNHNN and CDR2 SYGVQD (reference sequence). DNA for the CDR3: TGCGCCAGCAGTGAAGAGGGAGGGAACAATGAGCAGTACTTC. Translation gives CASSEEGGNNEQYF.

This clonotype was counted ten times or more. Here the CDR3 DNA reads TGTGCCAGTTCCCTTTACAGGGGAAAGGCTGGGGCCAACGTCCTGACTTTC. This codes for CASSLYRGKAGANVLTF. The chain couples TRBV19 to TRBJ2-6; 7 nucleotides match TRBD1. CDR3 length: 17 residues. The germline V gene has CDR1 LNHDA and CDR2 SQIVND (reference sequence). The ends lost 8 bases at V and 2 bases at J; junction bases unmatched: 12. Filled out from reference TRBV19 and TRBJ2-6, the complete variable domain reads DGGITQSPKYLFRKEGQNVTLSCEQNLNHDAMYWYRQDPGQGLRLIYYSQIVNDFQKGDIAEGYSVSREKKESFPLTVTSAQKNPTAFYLCASSLYRGKAGANVLTFGAGSRLTVL.

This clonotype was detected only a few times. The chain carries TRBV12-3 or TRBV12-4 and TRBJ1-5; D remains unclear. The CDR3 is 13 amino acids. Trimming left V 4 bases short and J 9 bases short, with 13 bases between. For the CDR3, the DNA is TGTGCCAGCAGTTCGCCTAACGGCGGGCCCCAGCATTTT. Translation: CASSSPNGGPQHF.

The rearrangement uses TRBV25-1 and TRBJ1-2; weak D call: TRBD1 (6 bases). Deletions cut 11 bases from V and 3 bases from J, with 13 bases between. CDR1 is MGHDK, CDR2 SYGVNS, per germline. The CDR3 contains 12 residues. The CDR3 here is CAGGGQDYGYTF. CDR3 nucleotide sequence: TGTGCCGGAGGGGGACAAGACTATGGCTACACCTTC.

CDR3 DNA sequence: TGTGCCAGCAGGGACAGCGGCTTAAACACCATATATTTT. Amino acid sequence: CASRDSGLNTIYF. This rearrangement joins TRBV3-1 to TRBJ1-3; D might be TRBD1 (6 bases). This CDR3 contains 13 residues. The ends were cut back, 6 bases at V and 6 bases at J, with 12 bases in the middle. CDR1 and CDR2 from the germline V gene are LGHDT and YNNKEL (reference sequence).

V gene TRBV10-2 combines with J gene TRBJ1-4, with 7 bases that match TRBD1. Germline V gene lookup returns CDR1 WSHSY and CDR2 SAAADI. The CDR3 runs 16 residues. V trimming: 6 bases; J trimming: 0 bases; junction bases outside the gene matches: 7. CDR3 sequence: CASRARGTATNEKLFF. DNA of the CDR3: TGCGCCAGCAGGGCCAGGGGGACCGCAACTAATGAAAAACTGTTTTTT.

The CDR3 DNA reads TGTGCCAGCAGCTCTCTGAGCGGAACCGGGGAGCTGTTTTTT. This gives the protein CASSSLSGTGELFF. The rearrangement uses TRBV7-2 and TRBJ2-2, with D possibly being TRBD2 (5 bases). Germline V gene data show CDR1 as SGHTA and CDR2 as FQGNSA. Trimming cost V 4 bases and J 5 bases, with 11 bases left between them. The CDR3 spans 14 residues.

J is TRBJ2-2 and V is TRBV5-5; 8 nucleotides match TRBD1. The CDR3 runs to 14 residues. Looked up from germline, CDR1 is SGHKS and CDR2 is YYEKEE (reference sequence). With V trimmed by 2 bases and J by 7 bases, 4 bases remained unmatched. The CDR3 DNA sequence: TGTGCCAGCAGCTTTCAGGGGGCGGTCGGGGAGCTGTTTTTT. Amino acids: CASSFQGAVGELFF.

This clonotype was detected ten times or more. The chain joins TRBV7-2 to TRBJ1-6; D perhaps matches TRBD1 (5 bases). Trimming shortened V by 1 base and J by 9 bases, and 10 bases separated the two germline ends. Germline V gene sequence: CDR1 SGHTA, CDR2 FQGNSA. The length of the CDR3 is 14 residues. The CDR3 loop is CASSLGWGISPLHF. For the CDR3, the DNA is TGTGCCAGCAGCTTAGGATGGGGGATTTCACCCCTCCACTTT.

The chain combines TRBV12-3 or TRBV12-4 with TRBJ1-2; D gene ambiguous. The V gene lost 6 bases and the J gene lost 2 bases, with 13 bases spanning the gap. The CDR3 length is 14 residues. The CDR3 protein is CASSPGESNYGYTF. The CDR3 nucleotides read TGTGCCAGCAGCCCCGGGGAGTCCAACTATGGCTACACCTTC.

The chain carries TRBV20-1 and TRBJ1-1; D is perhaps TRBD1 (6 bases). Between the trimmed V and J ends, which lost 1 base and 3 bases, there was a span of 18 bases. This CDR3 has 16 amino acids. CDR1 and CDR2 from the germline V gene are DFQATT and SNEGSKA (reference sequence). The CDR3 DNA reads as TGCAGTGCTAGAGTGACCCCAGGGGCTGAACACACTGAAGCTTTCTTT. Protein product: CSARVTPGAEHTEAFF.

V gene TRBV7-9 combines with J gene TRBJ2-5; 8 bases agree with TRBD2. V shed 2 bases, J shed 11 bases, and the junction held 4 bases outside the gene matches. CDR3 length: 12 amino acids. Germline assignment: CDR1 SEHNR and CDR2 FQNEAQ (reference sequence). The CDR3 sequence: CASSLREREQYF. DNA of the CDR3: TGTGCCAGCAGCTTACGGGAGCGGGAGCAGTACTTC.

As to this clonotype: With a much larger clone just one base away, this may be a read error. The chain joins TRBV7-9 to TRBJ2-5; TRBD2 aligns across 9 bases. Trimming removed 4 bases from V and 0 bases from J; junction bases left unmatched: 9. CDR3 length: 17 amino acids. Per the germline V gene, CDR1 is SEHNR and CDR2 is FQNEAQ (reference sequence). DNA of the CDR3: TGTGCCAGCAGCTACTCCACTCTAGCGGGGTACCAAGAGACCCAGTACTTC. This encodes CASSYSTLAGYQETQYF.

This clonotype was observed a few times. The CDR3 loop is CASGRAGVETQYF. DNA for the CDR3: TGTGCCAGCGGTAGAGCGGGGGTAGAGACCCAGTACTTC. The gene calls are TRBV5-4 and TRBJ2-5, with 8 bases identical to TRBD2. The CDR3 contains 13 residues. J lost 4 bases, V lost 7 bases, and 6 bases had no gene match. Germline V gene data show CDR1 as SGHNT and CDR2 as YYREEE (reference sequence). Combining the CDR3 with reference TRBV5-4 and TRBJ2-5 gives the whole variable domain ETGVTQSPTHLIKTRGQQVTLRCSSQSGHNTVSWYQQALGQGPQFIFQYYREEENGRGNFPPRFSGLQFPNYSSELNVNALELDDSALYLCASGRAGVETQYFGPGTRLLVL.

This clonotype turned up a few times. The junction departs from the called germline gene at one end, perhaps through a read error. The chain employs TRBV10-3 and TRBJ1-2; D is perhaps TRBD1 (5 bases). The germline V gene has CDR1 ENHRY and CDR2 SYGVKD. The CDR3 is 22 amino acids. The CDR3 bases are TGTGCCAGCAGTTACTTAGCGAGGCTAGGGGAGTCCACACGCTTCACTAACTATGGCTACACCTTC. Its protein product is CASSYLARLGESTRFTNYGYTF.

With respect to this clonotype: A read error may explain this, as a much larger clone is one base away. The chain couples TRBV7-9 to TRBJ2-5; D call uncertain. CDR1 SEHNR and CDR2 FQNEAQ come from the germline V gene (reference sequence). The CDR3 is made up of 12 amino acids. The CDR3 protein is CASSFRTEAQYF. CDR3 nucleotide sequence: TGTGCCAGCAGCTTCCGAACAGAGGCCCAGTACTTC. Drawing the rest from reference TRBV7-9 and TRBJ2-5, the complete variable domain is DTGVSQNPRHKITKRGQNVTFRCDPISEHNRLYWYRQTLGQGPEFLTYFQNEAQLEKSRLLSDRFSAERPKGSFSTLEIQRTEQGDSAMYLCASSFRTEAQYFGPGTRLLVL.

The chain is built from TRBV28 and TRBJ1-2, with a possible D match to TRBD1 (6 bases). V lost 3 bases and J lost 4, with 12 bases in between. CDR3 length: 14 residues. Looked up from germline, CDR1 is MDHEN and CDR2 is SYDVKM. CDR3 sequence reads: CASSFPGDGYGYTF. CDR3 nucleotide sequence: TGTGCCAGCAGTTTCCCAGGGGACGGCTATGGCTACACCTTC.

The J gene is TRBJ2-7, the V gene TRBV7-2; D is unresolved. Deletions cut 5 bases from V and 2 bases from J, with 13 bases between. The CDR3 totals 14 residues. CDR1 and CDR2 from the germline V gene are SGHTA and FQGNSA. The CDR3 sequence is CASSPNAAPYEQYF. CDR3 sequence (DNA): TGTGCCAGCAGCCCAAACGCCGCTCCCTACGAGCAGTACTTC. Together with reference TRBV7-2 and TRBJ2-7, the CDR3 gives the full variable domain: GAGVSQSPSNKVTEKGKDVELRCDPISGHTALYWYRQSLGQGLEFLIYFQGNSAPDKSGLPSDRFSAERTGGSVSTLTIQRTQQEDSAVYLCASSPNAAPYEQYFGPGTRLTVT.

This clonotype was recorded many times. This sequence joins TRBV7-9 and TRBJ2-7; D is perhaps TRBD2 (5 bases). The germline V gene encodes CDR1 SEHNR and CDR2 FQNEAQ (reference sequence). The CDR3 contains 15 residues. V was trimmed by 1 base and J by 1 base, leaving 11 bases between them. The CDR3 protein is CASSLEDSGSYEQYF. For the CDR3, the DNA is TGTGCCAGCAGCTTAGAAGACTCGGGATCCTACGAGCAGTACTTC.

The CDR3 protein is CASSAGQRDRGAFF. The CDR3 DNA is TGTGCCAGCAGTGCAGGGCAGCGAGACAGAGGAGCTTTCTTT. The chain uses TRBV7-2 and TRBJ1-1, with D perhaps matching TRBD1 (5 bases). The V end was cut by 6 bases, the J end by 10 bases, with 21 bases between. The CDR3 runs 14 residues. Germline assignment: CDR1 SGHTA and CDR2 FQGNSA.

CDR3 sequence (DNA): TGTGCCATCAGTTCCCTCGAGCGGAACACTGAAGCTTTCTTT. Translation: CAISSLERNTEAFF. The genes are TRBV10-3 and TRBJ1-1; D gene ambiguous. V gave up 5 bases and J gave up 1 base, with 11 bases separating them. Germline CDR1 and CDR2: ENHRY and SYGVKD. The CDR3 consists of 14 residues.

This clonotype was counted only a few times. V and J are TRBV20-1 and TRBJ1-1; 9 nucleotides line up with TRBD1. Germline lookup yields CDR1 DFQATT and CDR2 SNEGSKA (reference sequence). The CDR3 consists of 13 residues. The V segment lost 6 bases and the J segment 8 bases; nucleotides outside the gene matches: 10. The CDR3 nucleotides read TGCAGTGCCATGACAGGGGGGGCGATAGAAGCTTTCTTT. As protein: CSAMTGGAIEAFF.

The CDR3 reads CASWGLRSYEQYF. The DNA of the CDR3 is TGTGCAAGCTGGGGGTTAAGGTCCTACGAGCAGTACTTC. The V and J genes are TRBV11-2 and TRBJ2-7, with D perhaps assigned TRBD1 or TRBD2 (5 bases each). The CDR3 is 13 residues long. Looked up from germline, CDR1 is SGHAT and CDR2 is FQNNGV.

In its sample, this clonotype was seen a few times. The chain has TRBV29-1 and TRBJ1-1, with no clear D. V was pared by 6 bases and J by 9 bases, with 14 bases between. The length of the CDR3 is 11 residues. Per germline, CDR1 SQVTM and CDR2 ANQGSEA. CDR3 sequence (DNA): TGCAGCGTCGCCTTGCCGGGTAAAGCTTTCTTT. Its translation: CSVALPGKAFF.

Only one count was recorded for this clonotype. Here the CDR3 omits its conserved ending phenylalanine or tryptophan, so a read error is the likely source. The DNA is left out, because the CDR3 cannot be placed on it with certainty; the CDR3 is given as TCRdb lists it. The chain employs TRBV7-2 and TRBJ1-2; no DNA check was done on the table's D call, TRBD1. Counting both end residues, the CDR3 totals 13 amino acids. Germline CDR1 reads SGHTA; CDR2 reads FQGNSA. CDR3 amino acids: CASSLGGPNGCTL.